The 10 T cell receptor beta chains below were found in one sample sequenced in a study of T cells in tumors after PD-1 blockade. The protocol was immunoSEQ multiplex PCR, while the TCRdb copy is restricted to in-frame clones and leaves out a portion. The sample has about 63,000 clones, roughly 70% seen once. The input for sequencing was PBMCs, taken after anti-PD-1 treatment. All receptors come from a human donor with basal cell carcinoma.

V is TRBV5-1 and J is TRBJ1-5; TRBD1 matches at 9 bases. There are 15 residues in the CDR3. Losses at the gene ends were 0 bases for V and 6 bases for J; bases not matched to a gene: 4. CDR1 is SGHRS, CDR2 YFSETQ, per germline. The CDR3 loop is CASSLGTGAGQPQHF. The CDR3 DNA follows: TGCGCCAGCAGCTTGGGGACAGGGGCGGGTCAGCCCCAGCATTTT.

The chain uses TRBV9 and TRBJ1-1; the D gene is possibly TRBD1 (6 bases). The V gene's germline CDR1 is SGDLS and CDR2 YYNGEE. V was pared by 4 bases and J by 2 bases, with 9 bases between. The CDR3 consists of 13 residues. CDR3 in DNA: TGTGCCAGCAGCCGAGGGGGAAACACTGAAGCTTTCTTT. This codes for CASSRGGNTEAFF.

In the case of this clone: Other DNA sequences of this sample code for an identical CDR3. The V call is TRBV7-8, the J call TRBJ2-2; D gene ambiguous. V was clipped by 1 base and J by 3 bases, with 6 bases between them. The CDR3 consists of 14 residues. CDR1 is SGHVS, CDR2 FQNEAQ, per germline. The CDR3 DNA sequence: TGTGCCAGCAGCTTAGGAACAGACACCGGGGAGCTGTTTTTT. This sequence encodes CASSLGTDTGELFF.

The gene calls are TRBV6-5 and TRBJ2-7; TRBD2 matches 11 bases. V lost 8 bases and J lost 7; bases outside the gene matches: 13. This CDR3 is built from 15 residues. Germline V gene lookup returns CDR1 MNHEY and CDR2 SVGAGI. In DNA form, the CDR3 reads TGTGCCAGCCCGAAGGAACTAGCGGGGGCCTGGGAGCAGTACTTC. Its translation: CASPKELAGAWEQYF.

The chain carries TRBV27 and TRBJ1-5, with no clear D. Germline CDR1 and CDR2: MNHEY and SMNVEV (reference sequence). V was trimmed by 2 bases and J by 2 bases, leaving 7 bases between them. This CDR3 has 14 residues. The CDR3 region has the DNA TGTGCCAGCAGTTTAATTTCTGGCAATCAGCCCCAGCATTTT. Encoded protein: CASSLISGNQPQHF.

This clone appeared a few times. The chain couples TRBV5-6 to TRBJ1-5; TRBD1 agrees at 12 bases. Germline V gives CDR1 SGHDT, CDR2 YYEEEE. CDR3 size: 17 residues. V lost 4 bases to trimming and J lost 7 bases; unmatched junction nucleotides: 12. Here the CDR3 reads CASSEAAGQGALQPQHF. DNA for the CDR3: TGTGCCAGCAGCGAAGCGGCGGGACAGGGGGCTTTGCAGCCCCAGCATTTT.

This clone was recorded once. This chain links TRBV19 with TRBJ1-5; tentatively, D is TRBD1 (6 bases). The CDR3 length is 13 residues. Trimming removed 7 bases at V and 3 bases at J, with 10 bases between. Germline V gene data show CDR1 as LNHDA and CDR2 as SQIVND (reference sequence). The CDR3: CASNRVDNQPQHF. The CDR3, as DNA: TGTGCCAGTAACAGGGTTGACAATCAGCCCCAGCATTTT.

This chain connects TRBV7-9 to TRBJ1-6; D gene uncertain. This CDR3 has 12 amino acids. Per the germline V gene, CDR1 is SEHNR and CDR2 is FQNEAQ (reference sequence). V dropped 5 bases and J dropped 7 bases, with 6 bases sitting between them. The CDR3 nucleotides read TGTGCCAGCAGCAAGACCAATTCACCCCTCCACTTT. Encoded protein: CASSKTNSPLHF.

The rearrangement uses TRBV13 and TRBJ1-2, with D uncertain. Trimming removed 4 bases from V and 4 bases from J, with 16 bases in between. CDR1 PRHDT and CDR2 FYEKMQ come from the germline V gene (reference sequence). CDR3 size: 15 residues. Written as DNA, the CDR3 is TGTGCCAGCAGCTCAACTGTTGACCGATTCTATGGCTACACCTTC. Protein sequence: CASSSTVDRFYGYTF.

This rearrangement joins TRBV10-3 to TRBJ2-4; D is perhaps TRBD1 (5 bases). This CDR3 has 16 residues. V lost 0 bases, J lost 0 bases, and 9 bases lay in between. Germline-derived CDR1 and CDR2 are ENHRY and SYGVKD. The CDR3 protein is CAISESQTAAKNIQYF. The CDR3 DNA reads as TGTGCCATCAGTGAGTCACAGACAGCAGCCAAAAACATTCAGTACTTC.